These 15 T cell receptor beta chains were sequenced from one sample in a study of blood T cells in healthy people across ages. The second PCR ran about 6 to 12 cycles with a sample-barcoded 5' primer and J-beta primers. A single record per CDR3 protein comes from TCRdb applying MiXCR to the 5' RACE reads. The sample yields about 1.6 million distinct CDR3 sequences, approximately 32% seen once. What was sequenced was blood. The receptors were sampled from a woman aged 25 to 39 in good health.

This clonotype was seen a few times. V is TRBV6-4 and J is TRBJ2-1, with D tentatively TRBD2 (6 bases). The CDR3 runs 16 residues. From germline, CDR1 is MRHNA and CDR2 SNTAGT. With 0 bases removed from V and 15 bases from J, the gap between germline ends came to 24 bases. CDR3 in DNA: TGTGCCAGCAGTGACTCGAAGGCGGGGCCCCATGCAGTCGGGTTCTTC. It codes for CASSDSKAGPHAVGFF.

The CDR3 nucleotides are TGTGCCAGCAGTGACGAGCACCAGTATGGCTACACCTTC. It is translated as CASSDEHQYGYTF. The V call is TRBV2, the J call TRBJ1-2, with no clear D. V was clipped by 3 bases and J by 5 bases, with 10 bases between them. The CDR3 contains 13 residues. In germline, CDR1 is SNHLY, CDR2 FYNNEI. Full variable domain (missing parts from reference TRBV2 and TRBJ1-2): EPEVTQTPSHQVTQMGQEVILRCVPISNHLYFYWYRQILGQKVEFLVSFYNNEISEKSEIFDDQFSVERPDGSNFTLKIRSTKLEDSAMYFCASSDEHQYGYTFGSGTRLTVV.

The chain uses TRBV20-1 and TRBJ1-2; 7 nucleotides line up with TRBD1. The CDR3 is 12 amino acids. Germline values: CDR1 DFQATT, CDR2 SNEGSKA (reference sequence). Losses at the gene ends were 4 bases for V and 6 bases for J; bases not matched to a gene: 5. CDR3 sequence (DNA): TGCAGTGCTACGCCGGGACAGCATGGCTACACCTTC. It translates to CSATPGQHGYTF.

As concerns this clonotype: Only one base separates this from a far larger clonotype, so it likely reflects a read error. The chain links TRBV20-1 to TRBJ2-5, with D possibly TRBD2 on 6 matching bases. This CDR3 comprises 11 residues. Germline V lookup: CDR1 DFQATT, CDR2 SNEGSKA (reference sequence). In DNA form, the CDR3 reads TGCAGTGCTAGAGGGGGGGAGATCCAGTACTTC. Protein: CSARGGEIQYF.

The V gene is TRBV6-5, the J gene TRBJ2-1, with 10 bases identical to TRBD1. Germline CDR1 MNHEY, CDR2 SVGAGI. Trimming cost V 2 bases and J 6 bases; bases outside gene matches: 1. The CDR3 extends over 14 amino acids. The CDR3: CASSYGTGVNEQFF. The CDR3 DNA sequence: TGTGCCAGCAGTTACGGGACAGGGGTCAATGAGCAGTTCTTC.

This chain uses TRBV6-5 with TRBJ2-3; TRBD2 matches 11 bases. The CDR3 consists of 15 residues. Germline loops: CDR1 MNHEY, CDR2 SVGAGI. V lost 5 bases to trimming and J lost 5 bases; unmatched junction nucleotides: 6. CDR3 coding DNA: TGTGCCAGCAGTCTTAGCGGGGGGGCCGAAGATACGCAGTATTTT. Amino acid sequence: CASSLSGGAEDTQYF.

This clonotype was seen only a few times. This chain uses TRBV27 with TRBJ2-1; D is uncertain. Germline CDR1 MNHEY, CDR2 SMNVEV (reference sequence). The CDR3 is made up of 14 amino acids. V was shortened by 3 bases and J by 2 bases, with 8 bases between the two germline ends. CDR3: CASSFVAPYNEQFF. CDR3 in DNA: TGTGCCAGCAGTTTTGTCGCCCCCTACAATGAGCAGTTCTTC.

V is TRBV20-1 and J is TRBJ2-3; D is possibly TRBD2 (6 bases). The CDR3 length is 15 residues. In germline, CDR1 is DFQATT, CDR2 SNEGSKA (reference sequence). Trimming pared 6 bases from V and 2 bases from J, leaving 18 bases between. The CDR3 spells CSATLGGAITDTQYF. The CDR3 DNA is TGCAGTGCCACCCTCGGGGGAGCCATCACAGATACGCAGTATTTT.

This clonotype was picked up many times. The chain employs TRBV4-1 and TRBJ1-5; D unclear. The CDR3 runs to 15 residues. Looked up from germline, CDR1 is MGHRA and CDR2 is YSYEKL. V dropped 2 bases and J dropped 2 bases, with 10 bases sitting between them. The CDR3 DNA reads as TGCGCCAGCAGCCAAACGGGAGTGGGCAATCAGCCCCAGCATTTT. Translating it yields CASSQTGVGNQPQHF.

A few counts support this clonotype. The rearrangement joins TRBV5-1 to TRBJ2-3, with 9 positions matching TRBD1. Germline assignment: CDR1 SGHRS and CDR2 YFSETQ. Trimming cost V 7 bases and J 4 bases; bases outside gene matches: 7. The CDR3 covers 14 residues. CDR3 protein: CASAPGQGADTQYF. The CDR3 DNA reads TGCGCCAGCGCGCCGGGACAGGGCGCAGATACGCAGTATTTT.

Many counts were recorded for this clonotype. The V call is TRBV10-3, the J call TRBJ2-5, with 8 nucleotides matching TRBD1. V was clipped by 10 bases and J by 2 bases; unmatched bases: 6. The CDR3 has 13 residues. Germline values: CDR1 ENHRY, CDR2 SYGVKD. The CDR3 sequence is CATGQGSQETQYF. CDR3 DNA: TGTGCCACCGGACAGGGATCTCAAGAGACCCAGTACTTC.

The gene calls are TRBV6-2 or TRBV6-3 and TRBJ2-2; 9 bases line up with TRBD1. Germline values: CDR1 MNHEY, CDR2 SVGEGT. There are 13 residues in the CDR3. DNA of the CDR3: TGTACCACCAACAGGGGGCACACCGGGGAGCTGTTTTTT. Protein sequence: CTTNRGHTGELFF.

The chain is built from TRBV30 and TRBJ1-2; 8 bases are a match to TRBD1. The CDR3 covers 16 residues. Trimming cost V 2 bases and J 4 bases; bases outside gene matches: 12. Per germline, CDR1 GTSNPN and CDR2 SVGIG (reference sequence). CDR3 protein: CAWSTGLGQETYGYTF. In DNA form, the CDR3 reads TGTGCCTGGAGTACAGGTTTGGGACAGGAGACCTATGGCTACACCTTC.

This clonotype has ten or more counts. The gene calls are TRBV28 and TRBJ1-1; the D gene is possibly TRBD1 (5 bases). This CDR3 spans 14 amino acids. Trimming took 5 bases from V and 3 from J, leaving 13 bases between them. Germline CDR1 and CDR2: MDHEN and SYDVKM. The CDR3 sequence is CASSPGGGDTEAFF. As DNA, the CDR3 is TGTGCCAGCAGTCCCGGCGGGGGGGACACTGAAGCTTTCTTT.

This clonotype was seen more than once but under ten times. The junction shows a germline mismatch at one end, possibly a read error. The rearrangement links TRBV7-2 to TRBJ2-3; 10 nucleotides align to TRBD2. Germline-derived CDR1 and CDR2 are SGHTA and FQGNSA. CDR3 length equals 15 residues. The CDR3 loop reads CASSFQAGGTDAQYF. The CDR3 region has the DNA TGTGCCAGCAGCTTCCAAGCGGGGGGGACAGATGCGCAGTATTTT.